This TCR beta chain was sequenced during a study of post-analysis software for immune sequencing data (dated by TCRdb to between 2014 and 2017). The study in broad terms: Disease courses on record covered relapsing-remitting, secondary progressive and progressive-relapsing multiple sclerosis, though some patients had no subtype annotation. A subset of samples was prepared in parallel using single-end sample barcoding, then pooled and co-amplified after Illumina adapter ligation. Patient repertoires were compared against some twelve previously published healthy control repertoires from donors aged roughly 6 to 27 years.

On the study overall, not on this receptor specifically: The control group was slightly older than the multiple sclerosis patient group. Significantly lower normalized Chao1 diversity was found in multiple sclerosis patients than in controls, suggesting substantial peripheral T-cell clonal expansion. When samples were clustered directly using the F measure, samples prepared in the same batch co-clustered strongly, which prompted a batch-effect correction.

In its sample, this clonotype was seen a few times. Its antigen remains undetermined. A much larger clone is a single base away; this may be a read error. To demonstrate the VDJtools post-analysis software, the study profiled TCR beta repertoires from the peripheral blood of 13 young patients with multiple sclerosis. The multiple sclerosis patients were children and adolescents between roughly 6 and 16 years of age. Library creation used PCR. TCRdb lists the instrument as Illumina HiSeq 2500. To reduce PCR and sequencing biases, unique molecular identifiers were built into the TCR beta cDNA libraries. Around 500,000 cDNA molecules were obtained for every 1 to 10 million input T cells, so each molecule roughly corresponded to one T cell. The patient libraries were prepared and sequenced using the same protocol as the earlier healthy control dataset. Within a given batch, samples were prepared together, multiplexed and sequenced on the same HiSeq lane. The authors processed their data as follows. Raw barcoded reads were processed with MIGEC, discarding single-read molecular identifier groups before consensus assembly and CDR3 extraction. VDJtools was used for post-analysis of the clonotype tables, with diversity normalized by down-sampling every dataset to the smallest sample size. Repertoire overlap clustering matched CDR3 amino acid but not nucleotide sequences to correct batch-related cross-sample contamination. The raw public reads went through TCRdb reprocessing: fastp at Q25, MiXCR clone calling, in-frame beta chains kept. All rows with the same CDR3 protein become a single entry with the most common DNA and genes. TCRdb assigned the V and J calls; the authors' analysis was not used. The table for this sample lists about 260,000 distinct CDR3 sequences; 36% of them were counted only once. Jointly, the top ten make up around 5% of the sample.

The TCR was taken from a girl aged 5-17 years with multiple sclerosis. The sample was blood.

The CDR3 loop reads CASSWDRTYNEQYF. The nucleotide sequence is TGTGCCAGCAGTTGGGACAGAACCTACAATGAGCAGTACTTC. The V gene is TRBV12-3 or TRBV12-4 and the J gene is TRBJ2-1, and 7 junctional nucleotides match TRBD1. TRBJ2-7 explains the end of the DNA better; the J call may be wrong. Including cysteine and phenylalanine, the CDR3 has 14 amino acids. Only the CDR3 portion is preserved as DNA: 42 bases, with reading frame beginning at the first base.